One and the same sample provided the 26 T cell receptor beta chains below, sequenced in a study of blood T cell repertoires in COVID-19 (dated by TCRdb to the early 2020s). Library generation was performed with the immunoSEQ multiplex PCR assay. The immuneACCESS repertoire file appears here via TCRdb, limited to in-frame rearrangements. These files lack a portion of the clones; in checked studies, under half of the deficit traces to unresolved V genes, and the cause of the others is not known. Here the sample has fewer than 500,000 clones; 81% occur a single time. The ten largest clonotypes hold roughly 1.1% of the sample. Source material: peripheral blood. These receptors originate from a human donor with acute or convalescent COVID-19. The donor label of this sample is uncertain.

The V call is TRBV4-1, the J call TRBJ2-7; D is undetermined. Trimming left V 0 bases short and J 6 bases short, with 12 bases between. The CDR3 contains 14 residues. Per the germline V gene, CDR1 is MGHRA and CDR2 is YSYEKL. The CDR3 protein is CASSQELASSEQYF. The CDR3 region has the DNA TGCGCCAGCAGCCAAGAGCTCGCGTCTTCCGAGCAGTACTTC.

This clone appeared a few times. This chain links TRBV28 with TRBJ1-1; 9 positions match TRBD1. The CDR3 is 13 amino acids. The trim removed 5 bases at V and 8 bases at J, leaving 6 bases unmatched. CDR1 is MDHEN, CDR2 SYDVKM, per germline. CDR3 coding DNA: TGTGCCAGCAGTCTAACAGGGGGCCAGGAAGCTTTCTTT. Translation: CASSLTGGQEAFF. The full variable domain, in which reference TRBV28 and TRBJ1-1 provide the parts outside the CDR3, is DVKVTQSSRYLVKRTGEKVFLECVQDMDHENMFWYRQDPGLGLRLIYFSYDVKMKEKGDIPEGYSVSREKKERFSLILESASTNQTSMYLCASSLTGGQEAFFGQGTRLTVV.

The rearrangement uses TRBV11-2 and TRBJ1-1; TRBD1 aligns across 11 bases. V lost 5 bases to trimming and J lost 5 bases; unmatched junction nucleotides: 7. This CDR3 comprises 15 residues. CDR1 and CDR2 (germline): SGHAT, FQNNGV. CDR3 protein: CASSMDRGHGTEAFF. CDR3 in DNA: TGTGCCAGCAGCATGGACAGGGGGCATGGGACTGAAGCTTTCTTT. Based on the CDR3 plus reference TRBV11-2 and TRBJ1-1, the full variable domain is EAGVAQSPRYKIIEKRQSVAFWCNPISGHATLYWYQQILGQGPKLLIQFQNNGVVDDSQLPKDRFSAERLKGVDSTLKIQPAKLEDSAVYLCASSMDRGHGTEAFFGQGTRLTVV.

The genes are TRBV19 and TRBJ2-7; a weak D match, TRBD1 (5 bases). The CDR3 is 12 amino acids. In germline, CDR1 is LNHDA, CDR2 SQIVND (reference sequence). Deletions cut 5 bases from V and 5 bases from J, with 10 bases between. CDR3 residues: CASSFDRNEQYF. In DNA, the CDR3 is TGTGCCAGTAGTTTCGACAGAAACGAGCAGTACTTC.

The chain uses TRBV6-5 and TRBJ2-3, with TRBD1 as a possible D gene (5 bases). The V end was cut by 2 bases, the J end by 0 bases, with 9 bases between. The CDR3 extends over 15 amino acids. CDR1 and CDR2 from the germline V gene are MNHEY and SVGAGI. The CDR3 bases are TGTGCCAGCAGTTACGATCGGACAAGCACAGATACGCAGTATTTT. Residues: CASSYDRTSTDTQYF.

The chain carries TRBV20-1 and TRBJ1-1; D uncertain. V lost 3 bases, J lost 0 bases, and 17 bases lay in between. This CDR3 spans 16 amino acids. The germline V gene encodes CDR1 DFQATT and CDR2 SNEGSKA (reference sequence). The CDR3 spells CSASPHKQILNTEAFF. The DNA for the CDR3 is TGCAGTGCTAGTCCCCACAAACAGATTCTGAACACTGAAGCTTTCTTT.

This CDR3 is CASSLGQGIETEAFF. The DNA of the CDR3 is TGCGCCAGCAGCTTGGGACAGGGTATAGAAACTGAAGCTTTCTTT. The chain is built from TRBV5-1 and TRBJ1-1; TRBD1 matches at 7 bases. Germline V gene lookup returns CDR1 SGHRS and CDR2 YFSETQ. The CDR3 covers 15 residues. The J segment lost 5 bases and the V segment lost 0 bases, leaving 7 bases of the junction unmatched.

The CDR3 nucleotides read TGTGCCAGTCGTAACCCGGGGACAGGGGCCCCTGGCTACACCTTC. It codes for CASRNPGTGAPGYTF. This chain joins TRBV19 and TRBJ1-2; 10 bases align to TRBD1. J gave up 7 bases and V 8 bases, and 13 bases lay outside the gene matches. CDR3 length equals 15 residues. CDR1 is LNHDA, CDR2 SQIVND, per germline (reference sequence).

The rearrangement uses TRBV19 and TRBJ2-1, with 13 bases fitting TRBD2. Germline-derived CDR1 and CDR2 are LNHDA and SQIVND (reference sequence). The ends lost 5 bases at V and 7 bases at J; junction bases unmatched: 8. The CDR3 consists of 16 residues. CDR3 in amino acids: CASSPRLAGGRNEQFF. Written as DNA, the CDR3 is TGTGCCAGTAGTCCCCGACTAGCGGGAGGACGGAATGAGCAGTTCTTC.

Only one count was recorded for this clone. The chain recombines TRBV19 with TRBJ1-2, with TRBD1 matching over 9 bases. Germline values: CDR1 LNHDA, CDR2 SQIVND (reference sequence). V shed 6 bases and J 13 bases; nucleotides not matched to a gene: 12. The CDR3 totals 13 residues. In DNA form, the CDR3 reads TGTGCCAGTAGAAACCGGGACAGGGAATTTTTCACCTTC. Its translation is CASRNRDREFFTF.

The chain is built from TRBV5-1 and TRBJ2-5; 11 bases are a match to TRBD2. V lost 4 bases to trimming and J lost 4 bases; unmatched junction nucleotides: 6. Germline assignment: CDR1 SGHRS and CDR2 YFSETQ. This CDR3 comprises 15 residues. CDR3 residues: CASSILAGVGETQYF. The DNA for the CDR3 is TGCGCCAGCAGCATACTAGCGGGAGTAGGAGAGACCCAGTACTTC.

This clone occurred a few times. V gene TRBV28 combines with J gene TRBJ1-4, with 7 bases lining up with TRBD1. This CDR3 is built from 15 residues. Germline CDR1 and CDR2: MDHEN and SYDVKM. V shed 5 bases, J shed 3 bases, and the junction held 6 bases outside the gene matches. CDR3 in DNA: TGTGCCAGCAGTCCGGCAGGGACAGCTAATGAAAAACTGTTTTTT. It is translated as CASSPAGTANEKLFF.

The rearrangement links TRBV11-2 to TRBJ1-2; 8 bases agree with TRBD1. Germline V gene data show CDR1 as SGHAT and CDR2 as FQNNGV. The J segment lost 6 bases and the V segment lost 5 bases, leaving 11 bases of the junction unmatched. The CDR3 has 15 residues. CDR3 sequence reads: CASSRGPDRGNGYTF. The CDR3, as DNA: TGTGCCAGCAGCCGTGGACCCGACAGGGGTAATGGCTACACCTTC.

CDR3 DNA sequence: TGTGCCAGCAGTGAAGGGGCAGGAAGAAGGAGCAATCAGCCCCAGCATTTT. It yields the protein CASSEGAGRRSNQPQHF. The rearrangement joins TRBV6-1 to TRBJ1-5; D uncertain. Germline CDR1 and CDR2: MNHNS and SASEGT. Trimming stripped 1 base from V and 1 base from J, with 14 bases between. The CDR3 spans 17 residues.

The J gene is TRBJ2-3, the V gene TRBV5-6; 9 bases are shared with TRBD2. Germline assignment: CDR1 SGHDT and CDR2 YYEEEE. There are 18 residues in the CDR3. V shed 1 base and J 0 bases; nucleotides not matched to a gene: 9. CDR3 sequence: CASSLRLAGARSTDTQYF. The CDR3 DNA is TGTGCCAGCAGCTTGAGATTAGCGGGGGCCCGTAGCACAGATACGCAGTATTTT.

This chain joins TRBV4-1 and TRBJ2-7; no definite D call. Germline CDR1 and CDR2: MGHRA and YSYEKL. The CDR3 length is 15 residues. V gave up 0 bases and J gave up 3 bases, with 12 bases separating them. CDR3 amino acids: CASSQDLQAVYEQYF. The DNA of the CDR3 is TGCGCCAGCAGCCAAGATCTGCAGGCAGTCTACGAGCAGTACTTC.

The CDR3 nucleotides read TGTGCCAGCAGTTTTGCTGGCCAGTACGTCTCTGGGGCCAACGTCCTGACTTTC. Translating it yields CASSFAGQYVSGANVLTF. The chain recombines TRBV28 with TRBJ2-6; D is ambiguous. The V end lost 3 bases, the J end lost 0 bases, and 15 bases lay between the germline ends. Germline V gene data show CDR1 as MDHEN and CDR2 as SYDVKM. This CDR3 has 18 residues.

This clone was seen a few times. This chain connects TRBV2 to TRBJ2-1, with 7 bases identical to TRBD1. Trimming at V came to 9 bases and at J to 8 bases, leaving 7 bases not matched to a gene. The CDR3 has 12 residues. Germline V CDR1 and CDR2: SNHLY, FYNNEI. The CDR3 DNA reads TGTGCCAGTTTACAGGGGTTCGATGAGCAGTTCTTC. Its protein product is CASLQGFDEQFF.

This chain connects TRBV5-5 to TRBJ1-2, with D possibly matching TRBD1 (6 bases). Trimming pared 3 bases from V and 8 bases from J, leaving 20 bases between. The CDR3 is 15 residues long. The germline gives CDR1 SGHKS, CDR2 YYEKEE (reference sequence). The CDR3 region is CASSSQGVGSGGYTF. The CDR3 DNA reads TGTGCCAGCAGCTCACAGGGAGTAGGTTCGGGAGGCTACACCTTC.

V and J are TRBV28 and TRBJ2-3; D might be TRBD1 (7 bases). Trimming left V 6 bases short and J 0 bases short, with 10 bases between. Germline lookup yields CDR1 MDHEN and CDR2 SYDVKM. This CDR3 has 14 amino acids. The CDR3: CASREGASTDTQYF. The CDR3 bases are TGTGCCAGCAGGGAGGGGGCCAGCACAGATACGCAGTATTTT.

Comment on this clone: Other nucleotide sequences in the sample specify the same CDR3. This chain joins TRBV5-1 and TRBJ2-7, with D perhaps matching TRBD1 (5 bases). The V and J ends lost 0 bases and 4 bases respectively, with 8 bases between them. The CDR3 loop spans 13 amino acids. Germline V CDR1 and CDR2: SGHRS, YFSETQ. The CDR3 is CASSLARDYEQYF. In nucleotides, the CDR3 is TGCGCCAGCAGCTTGGCCAGGGATTACGAGCAGTACTTC.

The chain employs TRBV3-1 (or the pseudogene TRBV3-2) and TRBJ2-7, with 8 bases lining up with TRBD2. This CDR3 spans 19 amino acids. Germline loops: CDR1 LGHDT, CDR2 YNNKEL (reference sequence). V dropped 0 bases and J dropped 4; count of bases not matched to a gene: 17. The chain's CDR3 is CASSQDPRTGGRRVYEQYF. The CDR3 DNA follows: TGTGCCAGCAGCCAAGATCCCCGCACGGGGGGGAGAAGGGTATACGAGCAGTACTTC.

The chain links TRBV5-1 to TRBJ1-1; TRBD1 might be the D (6 bases). The V and J ends lost 5 bases and 0 bases respectively, with 14 bases between them. Germline lookup yields CDR1 SGHRS and CDR2 YFSETQ. The CDR3 is made up of 15 amino acids. CDR3 DNA: TGCGCCAGCAGAGGGGATGGGGGCTTGAACACTGAAGCTTTCTTT. It encodes CASRGDGGLNTEAFF.

The rearrangement joins TRBV24-1 to TRBJ2-2; 10 bases match TRBD1. V shed 4 bases and J 5 bases; nucleotides not matched to a gene: 6. CDR3 length: 16 amino acids. The germline CDR1 and CDR2 sequences are KGHDR and SFDVKD. The CDR3 region is CATSDPGTGVTGELFF. Here the CDR3 DNA reads TGTGCCACCAGTGACCCCGGGACAGGGGTTACCGGGGAGCTGTTTTTT.

The chain combines TRBV30 with TRBJ1-6; TRBD1 might be the D (5 bases). Germline-derived CDR1 and CDR2 are GTSNPN and SVGIG (reference sequence). The CDR3 is made up of 12 amino acids. Trimming pared 5 bases from V and 7 bases from J, leaving 9 bases between. CDR3 protein: CAWGGRNSPLHF. The CDR3, as DNA: TGTGCCTGGGGGGGGAGGAATTCACCCCTCCACTTT.

The chain couples TRBV5-6 to TRBJ1-5, with D uncertain. There are 12 residues in the CDR3. The V end lost 0 bases, the J end lost 5 bases, and 3 bases lay between the germline ends. Germline assignment: CDR1 SGHDT and CDR2 YYEEEE. CDR3 sequence: CASSLADQPQHF. As DNA, the CDR3 is TGTGCCAGCAGCTTGGCTGATCAGCCCCAGCATTTT.